These 9 T cell receptor beta chains were all obtained from the same sample, sequenced in a study of T cell repertoires in cytomegalovirus infection. TCRdb called the reads again in MiXCR, with one record for every CDR3 protein. The data contain about 920,000 distinct CDR3 sequences, less than 40% of them singletons. No cognate antigen is known for these TCRs. Source: cultured CD8+ T cells from PBMCs, taken from culture after CMV antigen stimulation. Receptors were obtained from a human donor in good health (CMV status not recorded). Some clones in this sample may be carry-over from other donors' samples.

This sequence joins TRBV5-3 and TRBJ1-1, with 7 bases matching TRBD1. TRBV5-3 is flagged as an ORF with uncertain function. This CDR3 is 15 amino acids long. V trimming: 8 bases; J trimming: 1 base; junction bases outside the gene matches: 11. The CDR3: CASRGYRGGNTEAFF. CDR3 nucleotides: TGTGCCAGCAGAGGTTACAGGGGAGGGAACACTGAAGCTTTCTTT.

This clonotype was detected a few times. This sequence joins TRBV12-3 or TRBV12-4 and TRBJ1-2, with 7 positions matching TRBD1. The CDR3 is 17 amino acids. V was clipped by 6 bases and J by 5 bases; unmatched bases: 18. The CDR3 reads CASSRRGQYFYAYGYTF. The CDR3, as DNA: TGTGCCAGCAGCCGAAGGGGACAGTACTTCTACGCTTATGGCTACACCTTC.

Only a few counts were recorded for this clonotype. Here the CDR3 DNA reads TGTGCCAGCAGTTTATCGCGAACGTCCTATGGCTACACCTTC. Translating it yields CASSLSRTSYGYTF. The J gene is TRBJ1-2, the V gene TRBV27; D ambiguous. Trimming shortened V by 0 bases and J by 4 bases, and 9 bases separated the two germline ends. This CDR3 is built from 14 residues. In germline, CDR1 is MNHEY, CDR2 SMNVEV (reference sequence).

A single count supports this clonotype. The chain uses TRBV6-6 and TRBJ1-1; D remains ambiguous. The CDR3 has 19 residues. V was shortened by 0 bases and J by 0 bases, with 20 bases between the two germline ends. From germline, CDR1 is MNHNY and CDR2 SVGAGI (reference sequence). The CDR3 sequence: CASSYSRERGKKMNTEAFF. The CDR3 DNA reads TGTGCCAGCAGTTACTCGAGGGAACGAGGGAAAAAAATGAACACTGAAGCTTTCTTT.

This clonotype was seen many times. This chain links TRBV27 with TRBJ2-7, with 7 bases lining up with TRBD2. CDR1 and CDR2 (germline): MNHEY, SMNVEV (reference sequence). CDR3 length equals 14 residues. The junction had 5 bases not matched to a gene; V was cut back by 4 bases and J by 2 bases. CDR3 in amino acids: CASSSRLAPYEQYV. CDR3 nucleotides: TGTGCCAGCAGTTCCAGACTAGCACCCTACGAGCAGTACGTC.

This clonotype turned up a few times. The chain recombines TRBV7-2 with TRBJ2-1, with D tentatively TRBD2 (5 bases). Per germline, CDR1 SGHTA and CDR2 FQGNSA. This CDR3 is built from 15 residues. Trimming took 5 bases from V and 10 from J, leaving 21 bases between them. The CDR3 DNA sequence: TGTGCCAGCAGCGCGGACGCGGGCCCTGGCAGAGAGCAGTTCTTC. Protein sequence: CASSADAGPGREQFF.

The chain recombines TRBV19 with TRBJ2-3; D is unclear. Trimming took off 3 bases at V and 3 bases at J, with 13 bases between the two ends. The germline gives CDR1 LNHDA, CDR2 SQIVND (reference sequence). CDR3 size: 15 residues. The CDR3 protein is CASSIAAISTDTQYF. CDR3 bases: TGTGCCAGTAGTATCGCAGCAATTAGTACAGATACGCAGTATTTT.

This rearrangement joins TRBV7-8 to TRBJ2-1; D is uncertain. CDR3 length: 14 amino acids. CDR1 and CDR2 (germline): SGHVS, FQNEAQ. V was trimmed by 5 bases and J by 8 bases, leaving 16 bases between them. CDR3 protein: CASSPEVRDDEQFF. CDR3 sequence (DNA): TGTGCCAGCAGCCCCGAGGTAAGGGATGATGAGCAGTTCTTC. Variable domain in full (rest from reference TRBV7-8 and TRBJ2-1): GAGVSQSPRYKVAKRGQDVALRCDPISGHVSLFWYQQALGQGPEFLTYFQNEAQLDKSGLPSDRFFAERPEGSVSTLKIQRTQQEDSAVYLCASSPEVRDDEQFFGPGTRLTVL.

V gene TRBV25-1 combines with J gene TRBJ2-5, with TRBD1 matching over 8 bases. Germline V lookup: CDR1 MGHDK, CDR2 SYGVNS. The CDR3 is made up of 16 amino acids. Germline trimming cut 6 bases from V and 1 base from J; bases unmatched to any gene: 10. The CDR3, as DNA: TGTGCCAGCAGGGCATTAGGGACAGGCCTCCAAGAGACCCAGTACTTC. It yields the protein CASRALGTGLQETQYF.